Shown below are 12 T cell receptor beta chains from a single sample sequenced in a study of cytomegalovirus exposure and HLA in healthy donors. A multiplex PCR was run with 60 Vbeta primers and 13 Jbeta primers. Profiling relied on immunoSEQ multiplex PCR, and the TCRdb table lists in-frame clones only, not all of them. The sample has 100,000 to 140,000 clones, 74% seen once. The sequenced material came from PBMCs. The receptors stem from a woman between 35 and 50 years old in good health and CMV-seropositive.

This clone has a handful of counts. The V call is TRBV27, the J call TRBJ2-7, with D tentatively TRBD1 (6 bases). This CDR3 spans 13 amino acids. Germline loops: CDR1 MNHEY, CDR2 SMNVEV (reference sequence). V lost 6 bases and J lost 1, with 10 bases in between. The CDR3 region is CASSRDTSYEQYF. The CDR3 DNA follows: TGTGCCAGCAGCCGGGACACTTCCTACGAGCAGTACTTC.

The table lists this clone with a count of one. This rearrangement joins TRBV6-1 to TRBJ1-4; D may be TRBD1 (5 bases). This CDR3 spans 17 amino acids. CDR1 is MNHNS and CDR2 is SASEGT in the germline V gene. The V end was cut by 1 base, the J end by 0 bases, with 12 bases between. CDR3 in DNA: TGTGCCAGCAGTGAAGTCGGCGGGGCAGCAACTAATGAAAAACTGTTTTTT. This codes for CASSEVGGAATNEKLFF.

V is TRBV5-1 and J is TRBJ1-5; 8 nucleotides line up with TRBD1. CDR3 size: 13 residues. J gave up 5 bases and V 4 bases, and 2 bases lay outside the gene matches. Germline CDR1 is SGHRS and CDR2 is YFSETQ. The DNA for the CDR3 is TGCGCCAGCAGCGTGACAGGGGATCAGCCCCAGCATTTT. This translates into CASSVTGDQPQHF.

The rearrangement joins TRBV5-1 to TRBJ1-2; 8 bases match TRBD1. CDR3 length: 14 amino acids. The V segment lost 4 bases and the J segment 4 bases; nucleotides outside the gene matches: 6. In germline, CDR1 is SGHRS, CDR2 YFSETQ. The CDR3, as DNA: TGCGCCAGCAGCCCAGGACAGGGCCCCTATGGCTACACCTTC. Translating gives CASSPGQGPYGYTF.

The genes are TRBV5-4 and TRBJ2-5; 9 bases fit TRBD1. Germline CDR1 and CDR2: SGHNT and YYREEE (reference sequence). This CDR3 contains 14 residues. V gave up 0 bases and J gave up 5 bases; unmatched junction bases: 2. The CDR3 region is CASSLGTGVETQYF. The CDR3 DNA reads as TGTGCCAGCAGCTTGGGGACAGGGGTGGAGACCCAGTACTTC.

CDR3 sequence: CASSNGLAGGYNEQFF. The CDR3 coding sequence is TGCGCCAGCAGCAACGGACTAGCGGGGGGGTACAATGAGCAGTTCTTC. The chain links TRBV4-3 to TRBJ2-1, with TRBD2 matching over 15 bases. V dropped 5 bases and J dropped 4; count of bases not matched to a gene: 3. Germline V lookup: CDR1 LGHNA, CDR2 YSLEER. The CDR3 runs 16 residues.

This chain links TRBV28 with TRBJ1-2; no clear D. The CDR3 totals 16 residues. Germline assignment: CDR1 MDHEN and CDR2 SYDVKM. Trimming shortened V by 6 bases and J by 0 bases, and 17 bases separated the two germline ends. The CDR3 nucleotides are TGTGCCAGCAGAACCGCCAGCGGGAGATCTAACTATGGCTACACCTTC. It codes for CASRTASGRSNYGYTF.

The CDR3 reads CASSGVRRDPQETQYF. The CDR3 nucleotides read TGTGCCAGCAGTGGGGTTAGGCGGGATCCCCAAGAGACCCAGTACTTC. The chain employs TRBV6-1 and TRBJ2-5; D is perhaps TRBD2 (6 bases). Trimming removed 4 bases at V and 1 base at J, with 16 bases between. The germline CDR1 and CDR2 sequences are MNHNS and SASEGT. The CDR3 has 16 amino acids.

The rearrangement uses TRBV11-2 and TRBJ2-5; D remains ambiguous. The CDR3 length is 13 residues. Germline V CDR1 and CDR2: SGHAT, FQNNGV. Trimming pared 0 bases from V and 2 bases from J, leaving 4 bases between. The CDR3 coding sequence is TGTGCCAGCAGCTTAGAGTCTCAAGAGACCCAGTACTTC. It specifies CASSLESQETQYF.

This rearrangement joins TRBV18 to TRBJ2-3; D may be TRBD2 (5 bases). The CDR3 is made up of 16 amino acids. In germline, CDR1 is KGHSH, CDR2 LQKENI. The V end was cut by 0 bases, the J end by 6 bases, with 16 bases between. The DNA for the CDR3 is TGTGCCAGCTCACCACCGAAGCTAGCCGGCGGGGATACGCAGTATTTT. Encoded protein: CASSPPKLAGGDTQYF. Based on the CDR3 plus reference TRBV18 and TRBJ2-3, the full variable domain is NAGVMQNPRHLVRRRGQEARLRCSPMKGHSHVYWYRQLPEEGLKFMVYLQKENIIDESGMPKERFSAEFPKEGPSILRIQQVVRGDSAAYFCASSPPKLAGGDTQYFGPGTRLTVL.

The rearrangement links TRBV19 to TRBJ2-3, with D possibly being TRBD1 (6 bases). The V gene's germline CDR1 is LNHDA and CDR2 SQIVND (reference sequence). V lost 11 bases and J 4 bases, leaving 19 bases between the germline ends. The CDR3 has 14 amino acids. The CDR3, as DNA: TGTGCCGGAAAACCGGGACATGGGGCAGATACGCAGTATTTT. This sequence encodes CAGKPGHGADTQYF.

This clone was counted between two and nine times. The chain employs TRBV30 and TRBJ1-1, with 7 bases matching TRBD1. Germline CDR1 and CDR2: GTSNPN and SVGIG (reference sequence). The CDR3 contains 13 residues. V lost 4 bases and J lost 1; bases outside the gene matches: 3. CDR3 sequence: CAWMGQWNTEAFF. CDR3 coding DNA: TGTGCCTGGATGGGACAGTGGAACACTGAAGCTTTCTTT. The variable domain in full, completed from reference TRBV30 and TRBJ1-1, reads SQTIHQWPATLVQPVGSPLSLECTVEGTSNPNLYWYRQAAGRGLQLLFYSVGIGQISSEVPQNLSASRPQDRQFILSSKKLLLSDSGFYLCAWMGQWNTEAFFGQGTRLTVV.